One sample yielded the 4 T cell receptor beta chains listed below, sequenced in a study of blood T cell repertoires in COVID-19 (dated by TCRdb to about 2020). Library prep was done by the immunoSEQ multiplex PCR assay. TCRdb mirrors the immuneACCESS table, restricted to in-frame sequences. Some clones are absent from its copies; in checked studies, under half trace to an unresolved V gene, and the reason for the others is unknown. This sample holds about 96,000 clones; roughly 90% were observed only once. Roughly 4.2% of the sample goes to the ten largest clones. Sample: peripheral blood. Receptor source: a human donor with COVID-19, enrolled during active disease. The donor label of this sample is uncertain.

The chain uses TRBV19 and TRBJ2-6; the match to TRBD1 covers 9 bases. CDR3 length: 16 amino acids. The V segment lost 7 bases and the J segment 2 bases; nucleotides outside the gene matches: 6. Germline V gene data show CDR1 as LNHDA and CDR2 as SQIVND (reference sequence). In DNA, the CDR3 is TGTGCCAGTACGAGACAGGGGGTAGCTGGGGCCAACGTCCTGACTTTC. This sequence encodes CASTRQGVAGANVLTF.

This sequence joins TRBV27 and TRBJ2-2, with D perhaps TRBD1 (5 bases). Trimming left V 2 bases short and J 2 bases short, with 9 bases between. The CDR3 covers 15 residues. Germline lookup yields CDR1 MNHEY and CDR2 SMNVEV (reference sequence). The CDR3 region has the DNA TGTGCCAGCAGTTTAGAAGGGGTCAACACCGGGGAGCTGTTTTTT. Residues: CASSLEGVNTGELFF.

In its sample, this clone was seen once. At one end the junction does not follow the germline gene, possibly because of a read error. Here the CDR3 DNA reads TGTGCCAGCACCCAAGCGGGAGGCGTGTGGGGGGAGCAGTTCTTC. It encodes CASTQAGGVWGEQFF. The chain links TRBV3-1 (or the pseudogene TRBV3-2) to TRBJ2-1, with 9 bases lining up with TRBD2. Germline-derived CDR1 and CDR2 are LGHDT and YNNKEL (reference sequence). The CDR3 covers 15 residues.

The CDR3 spells CASGRAQDYGYTF. CDR3 bases: TGTGCTAGTGGACGTGCTCAGGACTATGGCTACACCTTC. The chain couples TRBV12-5 to TRBJ1-2; D is unresolved. The V gene lost 6 bases and the J gene lost 3 bases, with 11 bases spanning the gap. Germline CDR1 is LGHNT and CDR2 is FRNRAP. The CDR3 is 13 residues long.